This is a list of T cell receptor beta chains from one sample in a study of OX40 agonist ivuxolimab in advanced cancers. Profiled with immunoSEQ multiplex PCR; TCRdb holds only in-frame clones, not every one. The data contain about 34,000 clones, nearly 95% of them singletons. The specimen comprised CD4+ or CD8+ T cells sorted from blood, sampled in a trial of the OX40 agonist ivuxolimab. The receptors here all came from an adult with an advanced solid tumor such as melanoma, head and neck, liver or kidney cancer. Each CDR3 is given with its conserved first and last residue. Fields, in order: CDR3 protein, CDR3 DNA, D gene, J gene, clone size, V gene. D genes are given only for firm matches. Clone size, where shown, is once, few, many, or a class for clones that have expanded.

CASRTSGDHNEQFF	TGCGCCAGCAGAACTAGCGGGGATCACAATGAGCAGTTCTTC	TRBD2	TRBJ2-1	-	TRBV5-1
CASGRTGSQETQYF	TGTGCTAGTGGCCGTACAGGGTCGCAAGAGACCCAGTACTTC	-	TRBJ2-5	-	TRBV12-5
CASSSEGQGAHGYTF	TGCGCCAGCAGCTCTGAGGGACAGGGGGCGCATGGCTACACCTTC	TRBD1	TRBJ1-2	-	TRBV5-1
CSVEAPGGGIQYF	TGCAGCGTTGAAGCCCCGGGCGGGGGCATTCAGTACTTC	TRBD2	TRBJ2-4	-	TRBV29-1
CSVEGTGQETQYF	TGCAGCGTTGAAGGGACAGGACAAGAGACCCAGTACTTC	TRBD1	TRBJ2-5	-	TRBV29-1
CASSSSGQEENEKLFF	TGTGCCAGCAGTTCATCTGGACAGGAGGAAAATGAAAAACTGTTTTTT	TRBD1	TRBJ1-4	-	TRBV28
CASSPTRELFF	TGTGCCAGCTCACCGACCAGGGAGCTGTTTTTT	-	TRBJ2-2	-	TRBV18
CASSLDSGSHNEQFF	TGTGCCAGCAGCTTAGACAGCGGGAGCCACAATGAGCAGTTCTTC	TRBD2	TRBJ2-1	-	TRBV7-2
CASSSGQGDNGYTF	TGCGCCAGCAGCTCTGGACAGGGGGATAATGGCTACACCTTC	TRBD1	TRBJ1-2	-	TRBV5-1
CASSRLYQETQYF	TGTGCCAGCAGTCGCTTGTACCAAGAGACCCAGTACTTC	-	TRBJ2-5	once	TRBV6-6
CASSPGGQPQHF	TGTGCCAGCTCACCAGGGGGCCAGCCCCAGCATTTT	-	TRBJ1-5	-	TRBV18
CASSMGSSGANVLTF	TGTGCCAGTAGTATGGGGAGCTCTGGGGCCAACGTCCTGACTTTC	-	TRBJ2-6	-	TRBV19
CASSLGSGGPYNEQFF	TGTGCCAGCAGCCTCGGGTCGGGAGGGCCTTACAATGAGCAGTTCTTC	TRBD2	TRBJ2-1	-	TRBV14
CASSLVGFGQGTDTQYF	TGTGCCAGCAGCTTGGTCGGTTTTGGACAGGGGACAGATACGCAGTATTTT	TRBD1	TRBJ2-3	-	TRBV5-6
CASSPGMGEQYF	TGTGCCAGCAGCCCAGGGATGGGTGAGCAGTACTTC	-	TRBJ2-7	-	TRBV7-9
CASSIGPRQWNILEQPQHF	TGTGCCAGTAGTATAGGTCCGAGACAGTGGAATATATTAGAACAGCCCCAGCATTTT	-	TRBJ1-5	once	TRBV19
CASSLGAHYEQYF	TGTGCCAGCAGCTTAGGGGCCCACTACGAGCAGTACTTC	-	TRBJ2-7	once	TRBV13
CASSGAATDTQYF	TGTGCCAGCAGTGGAGCGGCCACAGATACGCAGTATTTT	-	TRBJ2-3	-	TRBV2
CASSLIYGYTF	TGTGCCAGCAGTTTAATTTATGGCTACACCTTC	-	TRBJ1-2	once	TRBV27
CASSQTWVQGANVLTF	TGCGCCAGCAGCCAGACTTGGGTGCAGGGGGCCAACGTCCTGACTTTC	-	TRBJ2-6	-	TRBV4-1
CASSTSQNSYEQYF	TGTGCCAGCAGTACCTCGCAAAACTCCTACGAGCAGTACTTC	-	TRBJ2-7	-	TRBV27
CSVDRANTGELFF	TGCAGCGTTGACAGGGCAAACACCGGGGAGCTGTTTTTT	-	TRBJ2-2	-	TRBV29-1
CASTLGGDQPQHF	TGTGCCAGCACCCTAGGCGGGGATCAGCCCCAGCATTTT	-	TRBJ1-5	once	TRBV2
CASSLGQIPYEQYF	TGTGCCAGCAGCCTCGGACAGATTCCCTACGAGCAGTACTTC	-	TRBJ2-7	-	TRBV7-8
CASSAGPGVFASPQYF	TGTGCCAGCAGCGCTGGCCCGGGGGTTTTTGCGTCGCCCCAGTACTTC	-	TRBJ2-5	-	TRBV7-9
CASSLGWGTDTQYF	TGTGCCAGCAGCCTAGGATGGGGCACAGATACGCAGTATTTT	-	TRBJ2-3	-	TRBV9
CAISTDHGLGEQYF	TGTGCCATCAGTACTGATCACGGGCTCGGCGAGCAGTACTTC	-	TRBJ2-7	-	TRBV10-3
CATSRETPGLAGGGETQYF	TGTGCCACCAGCAGAGAAACCCCGGGACTAGCGGGAGGCGGAGAGACCCAGTACTTC	TRBD2	TRBJ2-5	-	TRBV15
CASSLDRLNSNQPQHF	TGTGCCAGCAGTTTGGACAGACTTAATAGCAATCAGCCCCAGCATTTT	-	TRBJ1-5	-	TRBV2
CASSITRTGGSRVPEAFF	TGTGCCAGTAGTATAACTAGGACAGGGGGCAGTAGGGTCCCTGAAGCTTTCTTT	TRBD1	TRBJ1-1	once	TRBV19
CASSPGGRSGANVLTF	TGTGCCAGCAGCCCCGGGGGGCGCTCTGGGGCCAACGTCCTGACTTTC	-	TRBJ2-6	-	TRBV9
CASSYRDSYNEQFF	TGTGCCAGCAGTTATCGGGACTCCTACAATGAGCAGTTCTTC	-	TRBJ2-1	once	TRBV6-6
CASSYEMTGTGNTIYF	TGTGCCAGCAGTTACGAAATGACAGGGACTGGAAACACCATATATTTT	TRBD1	TRBJ1-3	-	TRBV6-5
CASSLGLAGITGELFF	TGTGCCAGCAGCTTGGGGCTAGCGGGGATCACCGGGGAGCTGTTTTTT	TRBD2	TRBJ2-2	once	TRBV5-5
CASSPGGPGWMVENEQYF	TGTGCCAGCTCACCCGGAGGGCCGGGGTGGATGGTTGAAAACGAGCAGTACTTC	-	TRBJ2-7	-	TRBV18
CASSEQFQGGLSNEQFF	TGTGCCAGCAGTGAACAGTTCCAGGGTGGGCTGAGCAATGAGCAGTTCTTC	-	TRBJ2-1	-	TRBV6-1
CASSPDWRNTEAFF	TGTGCCAGCTCACCAGATTGGAGGAACACTGAAGCTTTCTTT	-	TRBJ1-1	few	TRBV18